This T cell receptor (beta chain) originates from a study of cytomegalovirus exposure and HLA in healthy donors. Study observations and caveats: Most TCR beta V segments were productive about 90% or about 30% of the time in an earlier analysis. As a later analysis revealed, most CMV-associated TCR beta chains appeared HLA-restricted.

Regarding this clone: What it binds is unknown.

Use of 60 Vbeta and 13 Jbeta primers characterized the PCR. The method was immunoSEQ multiplex PCR; TCRdb's version includes in-frame clones alone and lacks a portion of them. The data contain about 130,000 clones, about three quarters of them singletons. This TCR came from a man aged 50 to 59 in good health and CMV-seronegative. Source material: PBMCs.

The CDR3 DNA sequence: TGTGCCAGCGGACAGGAAGTCGGCACTGAAGCTTTCTTT. Its translation is CASGQEVGTEAFF. The chain is built from TRBV6-1 and TRBJ1-1; 7 positions agree with TRBD1. Germline trimming cut 8 bases from V and 4 bases from J; bases unmatched to any gene: 7. CDR1 and CDR2 (germline): MNHNS, SASEGT. The CDR3 consists of 13 residues.